This note documents a single T cell receptor (beta chain) sequence. The antigen remains unidentified. Trimming took 1 base from V and 7 from J, leaving 8 bases between them. CDR3 size: 13 residues. Germline assignment: CDR1 GTSNPN and CDR2 SVGIG (reference sequence). The entry originates in a study of cytomegalovirus exposure and HLA in healthy donors. PCR used 60 Vbeta primers and 13 Jbeta primers. Sequenced by immunoSEQ multiplex PCR; TCRdb stores in-frame clones only, minus some. Here the sample spans 130,000 or so clones, 61% being singletons. Study conclusions and caveats: Indistinguishable V segments such as TRBV6-2 and TRBV6-3 were excluded. Prior analysis indicated that the majority of TCR beta V segments exhibited productivity approximately 90% or approximately 30% of the time. Differences between HLA loci emerged in a later analysis of TCR association rates, with DRB1 most and HLA-C fewest. Accurate prediction of HLA-A and HLA-B alleles (for most subjects) was reportedly achieved from TCR beta sequences.

The clonotype originates from a male donor in good health and CMV-seronegative. The sequenced sample was PBMCs. J is TRBJ1-6 and V is TRBV30; no firm D call. CDR3 nucleotides: TGTGCCTGGAGTGGGAGGGAGAATTCACCCCTCCACTTT. Translating gives CAWSGRENSPLHF.